Listed below are T cell receptor beta chains from one sample, sequenced in a study of blood T cell repertoires in COVID-19. Assay: immunoSEQ multiplex PCR; the TCRdb copy retains only in-frame clones and omits some. The repertoire holds roughly 180,000 clones, with roughly four fifths as singletons. Material: peripheral blood. These TCRs come from a woman aged 40 to 55 with COVID-19, enrolled during active disease. Each CDR3 is given with its conserved first and last residue. Fields, in order: clone size, V gene, J gene, D gene, CDR3 DNA, CDR3 protein. The D gene is left open where the match is weak. Part of the rows lack a size; the others show once, few, many or a class for expanded clones.

-	TRBV19	TRBJ1-1	-	TGTGCCAGTAGTATTAGAGAAGGGGTGAACACTGAAGCTTTCTTT	CASSIREGVNTEAFF
-	TRBV7-3	TRBJ1-4	-	TGTGCCAGCAGCCTTAGCGGGGTGAAAAGTGAAAAACTGTTTTTT	CASSLSGVKSEKLFF
-	TRBV4-1	TRBJ1-3	TRBD1	TGCGCCAGCAGCCCCGGGACAGAAGGAAACACCATATATTTT	CASSPGTEGNTIYF
-	TRBV7-3	TRBJ2-1	TRBD2	TGTGCCAGCAGCAAAGGACTAGCGGCCTACAATGAGCAGTTCTTC	CASSKGLAAYNEQFF
-	TRBV4-1	TRBJ2-3	TRBD2	TGCGCCAGCAGCCCGAGACTAGCGGGAGCAGATACGCAGTATTTT	CASSPRLAGADTQYF
many	TRBV28	TRBJ1-2	-	TGTGCCAGCAGTGGGGGCACGACTTTTGGGTATGGCTACACCTTC	CASSGGTTFGYGYTF
few	TRBV3-1/TRBV3-2	TRBJ2-3	TRBD2	TGTGCCAGCAGCCGAGCGGGAGGTGGCACAGATACGCAGTATTTT	CASSRAGGGTDTQYF
few	TRBV2	TRBJ2-7	-	TGTGCCAGCAGTGCAGCCGGGCAGTACTTC	CASSAAGQYF
-	TRBV28	TRBJ1-2	-	TGTGCCAGCAGTTTATCAGCAGGGTTGGACTATGGCTACACCTTC	CASSLSAGLDYGYTF
few	TRBV27	TRBJ1-6	TRBD1	TGTGCCAGCAGTCCGACCGGGGACAGGGCTAATTCACCCCTCCACTTT	CASSPTGDRANSPLHF
-	TRBV10-2	TRBJ2-1	TRBD2	TGCGCCAGCAAGAGGTCGGGACTAGCGGGAGATTCCGACAATGAGCAGTTCTTC	CASKRSGLAGDSDNEQFF
-	TRBV6-1	TRBJ2-3	-	TGTGCCAGCAGTGAGAAGGCTAGGCTTGACAGCACAGATACGCAGTATTTT	CASSEKARLDSTDTQYF
-	TRBV4-1	TRBJ2-4	-	TGCGCCAGCAGCCAAGATTGGGGCAGATTAGCCAAAAACATTCAGTACTTC	CASSQDWGRLAKNIQYF
few	TRBV7-8	TRBJ1-5	-	TGTGCCAGCAGCTTCCGCCCAGGGGTTCAGCCCCAGCATTTT	CASSFRPGVQPQHF
-	TRBV19	TRBJ2-5	TRBD2	TGTGCCAGTAGTACCGGGACTAGCGGGGGGGAGACCCAGTACTTC	CASSTGTSGGETQYF
-	TRBV5-6	TRBJ2-2	TRBD1	TGTGCCAGCAGCTTGTTGGGACAGGGGAAATCCGGGGAGCTGTTTTTT	CASSLLGQGKSGELFF
-	TRBV10-3	TRBJ2-2	TRBD1	TGTGCCATCAGTGTTGACAGGGACGCCACCGGGGAGCTGTTTTTT	CAISVDRDATGELFF
-	TRBV7-6	TRBJ2-1	TRBD2	TGTGCCAGCAGCTTAGTGCTAGCGGGAGTCGGCAATGAGCAGTTCTTC	CASSLVLAGVGNEQFF
few	TRBV19	TRBJ1-1	TRBD1	TGTGCCAGTAGTTTGTACAGGGGAAGAGAAACTGAAGCTTTCTTT	CASSLYRGRETEAFF
-	TRBV29-1	TRBJ2-1	TRBD2	TGCAGCGTGCCGGGTGCTAGCGGGCGTTACAATGAGCAGTTCTTC	CSVPGASGRYNEQFF
-	TRBV3-1/TRBV3-2	TRBJ2-7	-	TGTGCCAGCAGCCCAACCTCGGACATCTACGAGCAGTACTTC	CASSPTSDIYEQYF
-	TRBV6-5	TRBJ1-2	TRBD1	TGTGCCAGCAGGGTCGGGACAGGGATTTTCTATGGCTACACCTTC	CASRVGTGIFYGYTF
-	TRBV3-1/TRBV3-2	TRBJ1-3	-	TGTGCCAGCAGCCAAGTGTCTGGAGGGTTTGGAAACACCATATATTTT	CASSQVSGGFGNTIYF
-	TRBV18	TRBJ2-7	TRBD2	TGTGCCAGCTCATCGGGACTAGCGGGAACGGGCTACGAGCAGTACTTC	CASSSGLAGTGYEQYF
-	TRBV6-6	TRBJ1-5	-	TGTGCCAGCAGTACGGCCGGGGGGACTCAGCCCCAGCATTTT	CASSTAGGTQPQHF
-	TRBV6-5	TRBJ2-5	TRBD2	TGTGCCAGCAGCCTCCTAGCGGGGGGCTCAGAGACCCAGTACTTC	CASSLLAGGSETQYF
-	TRBV5-4	TRBJ2-1	-	TGTGCCAGCACTCTTTTACCCACAGGAGTTTACAATGAGCAGTTCTTC	CASTLLPTGVYNEQFF
-	TRBV14	TRBJ2-3	TRBD2	TGTGCCAGCAGCCACCGAAGGGCGGGAGCCCCAGATACGCAGTATTTT	CASSHRRAGAPDTQYF
-	TRBV7-8	TRBJ1-3	-	TGTGCCAGCAGCTTAATCGACAGGCCTCATCCAGGGACCATATATTTT	CASSLIDRPHPGTIYF
-	TRBV28	TRBJ1-2	TRBD1	TGTGCCAGCAGCCCCCCGACAGGGAGGTATGGCTACACCTTC	CASSPPTGRYGYTF
-	TRBV6-2/TRBV6-3	TRBJ2-7	-	TGTGCCAGCAGTTACTTGGACACCTACGAGCAGTACTTC	CASSYLDTYEQYF
-	TRBV3-1/TRBV3-2	TRBJ2-2	-	TGTGCCAGCAGCCAACGGGGTGCCGGGGAGCTGTTTTTT	CASSQRGAGELFF
-	TRBV5-5	TRBJ2-3	TRBD2	TGTGCCAGCAGTCACGCGGGGGACCCTACAGATACGCAGTATTTT	CASSHAGDPTDTQYF
-	TRBV9	TRBJ2-3	-	TGTGCCAGCAGCGTTGGGTTGACAGCCGATACGCAGTATTTT	CASSVGLTADTQYF
-	TRBV12-3/TRBV12-4	TRBJ1-4	TRBD1	TGTGCCAGCAGTCGGGACAGTTTGGAAAAACTGTTTTTT	CASSRDSLEKLFF
-	TRBV25-1	TRBJ1-4	TRBD1	TGTGCCAGCACCAGAGGGGGACAGGGTGTTGAAAAACTGTTTTTT	CASTRGGQGVEKLFF
-	TRBV28	TRBJ2-5	TRBD2	TGTGCCAGCAGTTTTTCGGGACTAGCGGGAGTAAGAGAGACCCAGTACTTC	CASSFSGLAGVRETQYF
once	TRBV6-5	TRBJ1-6	-	TGTGCCAGCACCCCGCCAGGGGTATCACCCCTCCACTTT	CASTPPGVSPLHF
-	TRBV15	TRBJ2-5	TRBD1	TGTGCCACCAGCAGAGAGGGACAGGCCACCATACCCCTCCAAGAGACCCAGTACTTC	CATSREGQATIPLQETQYF
-	TRBV5-4	TRBJ1-1	-	TGTGCCAGCAGACGCCCGGGGGGCTCGAACACTGAAGCTTTCTTT	CASRRPGGSNTEAFF
few	TRBV21-1	TRBJ2-7	-	TGTGCCAGCAGGCTAAGAGTGGCCTACGAGCAGTACTTC	CASRLRVAYEQYF
few	TRBV3-1/TRBV3-2	TRBJ1-1	-	TGTGCCAGCAGCCAAGGCGGGCCGGGGACTGAAGCTTTCTTT	CASSQGGPGTEAFF
once	TRBV19	TRBJ2-5	-	TGTGCCAGTAATTCGTACCTAGGGGATGAGGCCCAGTACTTC	CASNSYLGDEAQYF
-	TRBV18	TRBJ2-5	-	TGTGCCAGCTCACCAGACAGTCGAGAGACCCAGTACTTC	CASSPDSRETQYF
once	TRBV19	TRBJ2-3	TRBD2	TGTGCCAGTAGTCCTTCTCCGGTAGCGGGAACAGATACGCAGTATTTT	CASSPSPVAGTDTQYF
-	TRBV6-6	TRBJ2-4	-	TGTGCCAGCAGTTACCCGGGGTTAAGAAACATTCAGTACTTC	CASSYPGLRNIQYF
-	TRBV19	TRBJ2-7	-	TGTGCCAGTAGCAACCCTCCAAAGGGACACTACGAGCAGTACTTC	CASSNPPKGHYEQYF
-	TRBV11-2	TRBJ1-2	-	TGTGCCAGCAGCTTATATCCTGGCTCTGGCTACACCTTC	CASSLYPGSGYTF